Listed below are T cell receptor beta chains from one sample, sequenced in a study of immune cell composition in non-small cell lung cancer. Produced via immunoSEQ multiplex PCR; TCRdb's table is partial and in-frame only. The data contain around 6,000 clones, 78% of them seen just once; the ten biggest clones take up 6% to 9.5%. The sample taken for sequencing was lung tumor tissue. These TCRs come from a human donor with non-small cell lung cancer. Each CDR3 is given with its conserved first and last residue. The D gene is left open where the match is weak. Clone size is stated in some rows and not others, as once, few, many or a class when expanded.

d_call	v_call	clone_size	j_call	cdr3_nt	cdr3_aa
NA	TRBV5-1	few	TRBJ2-1	TGCGCCAGCAGCCCCACAGGGCAAAGTGAGCAGTTCTTC	CASSPTGQSEQFF
TRBD1	TRBV16	NA	TRBJ1-2	TGTGCCAGCAGCCAATCCGGGACAGAATATGGCTACACCTTC	CASSQSGTEYGYTF
TRBD1	TRBV11-3	NA	TRBJ2-7	TGTGCCAGCTATGGACAGGGAGCTGCCCGTTCCGACGAGCAGTACTTC	CASYGQGAARSDEQYF
TRBD2	TRBV30	once	TRBJ2-3	TGTGCCTGGACCGGGACTAGCGGGATTCATACGCAGTATTTT	CAWTGTSGIHTQYF
NA	TRBV10-3	few	TRBJ1-1	TGTGCCATCAGCAGACAGGAGAACACTGAAGCTTTCTTT	CAISRQENTEAFF
TRBD1	TRBV5-6	once	TRBJ1-2	TGTGCCAGCAGGGAGCTTGGGGAGGGGACAGGCGGCTACACCTTC	CASRELGEGTGGYTF
TRBD1	TRBV7-2	NA	TRBJ1-2	TGTGCCAGCAGCTTAGATCCGGGCGGGACAGGGTTCTATGGCTACACCTTC	CASSLDPGGTGFYGYTF
TRBD2	TRBV5-1	NA	TRBJ2-1	TGCGCCAGCAGCTTGCAGCCGGGGGGGATGTACAATGAGCAGTTCTTC	CASSLQPGGMYNEQFF
NA	TRBV21-1	NA	TRBJ2-7	TGTGCCAGTGGACCAGACAGAGCACACTACGAGCAGTACTTC	CASGPDRAHYEQYF
TRBD1	TRBV18	NA	TRBJ2-1	TGTGCCAGCTCACCACCCGGGACAGGGTACTACAATGAGCAGTTCTTC	CASSPPGTGYYNEQFF
NA	TRBV5-8	NA	TRBJ1-5	TGTGCCAGCAGCCCGGGGCAGCCCCAGCATTTT	CASSPGQPQHF
NA	TRBV4-3	NA	TRBJ2-7	TGCGCCAGCAGCCAAGTAGGGGGCTACGAGCAGTACTTC	CASSQVGGYEQYF
TRBD2	TRBV5-1	NA	TRBJ2-1	TGCGCCAGCAGCTTAGGTAGCGGGGGTGATGAGCAGTTCTTC	CASSLGSGGDEQFF
TRBD1	TRBV7-2	NA	TRBJ1-1	TGTGCCAGCAGACGGACAGGGACAATCCTTATGAACACTGAAGCTTTCTTT	CASRRTGTILMNTEAFF
NA	TRBV19	NA	TRBJ1-4	TGTGCCAGTAGCCAAAGCGGGGGGGCAGTAAAGGGGTTTAATGAAAAACTGTTTTTT	CASSQSGGAVKGFNEKLFF
NA	TRBV12-5	NA	TRBJ1-2	TGTGCTAGTGGTGACCAACAGGGCCCTGGCTACACCTTC	CASGDQQGPGYTF
TRBD1	TRBV10-3	NA	TRBJ2-5	TGTGCCATCCAGGGGGCAGGAGAAGAGACCCAGTACTTC	CAIQGAGEETQYF
TRBD1	TRBV18	NA	TRBJ2-3	TGTGCCAGCTCAAGATCCGGGACAGGGGCGCAGTTTAGCACAGATACGCAGTATTTT	CASSRSGTGAQFSTDTQYF
NA	TRBV7-3	NA	TRBJ2-3	TGTGCCAGCAGCTTACAGGGGGGAGATACGCAGTATTTT	CASSLQGGDTQYF
NA	TRBV6-6	NA	TRBJ2-7	TGTGCCAGCAGAGGGGCCTACGAGCAGTACTTC	CASRGAYEQYF
TRBD1	TRBV4-1	NA	TRBJ1-1	TGCGCCAGCAGCCAAGGGACAGGGGGAAACACTGAAGCTTTCTTT	CASSQGTGGNTEAFF
NA	TRBV5-1	NA	TRBJ2-7	TGCGCCAGCAGCTCCCCGGTGCGGGGTTACACCTACGAGCAGTACTTC	CASSSPVRGYTYEQYF
NA	TRBV5-6	NA	TRBJ2-7	TGTGCCAGCAGCCGGACGCTCTTCTCAGGGTTCGAGCAGTACTTC	CASSRTLFSGFEQYF
NA	TRBV27	NA	TRBJ2-3	TGTGCCAGCAGTTTATTTGAGAGCACAGATACGCAGTATTTT	CASSLFESTDTQYF
TRBD1	TRBV2	few	TRBJ1-2	TGTGCCAGCACTCCGGGACAGGGGGCTAACTATGGCTACACCTTC	CASTPGQGANYGYTF
NA	TRBV10-2	NA	TRBJ1-5	TGCGCCAGCAGTGAGGACGGGGGTGGTCAGCCCCAGCATTTT	CASSEDGGGQPQHF
NA	TRBV7-9	few	TRBJ1-1	TGTGCCAGCAGCTTAGCCAGGAACACTGAAGCTTTCTTT	CASSLARNTEAFF
NA	TRBV7-9	few	TRBJ2-2	TGTGCCAGCAGCATGACAAGGACCGGGGAGCTGTTTTTT	CASSMTRTGELFF
TRBD1	TRBV6-5	NA	TRBJ2-7	TGTGCCAGCAGAGACACAGGGGGCATCTACGAGCAGTACTTC	CASRDTGGIYEQYF
TRBD1	TRBV2	once	TRBJ2-7	TGTGCCAGCACCGGACAGGGGGCGCGTGAGCAGTACTTC	CASTGQGAREQYF
NA	TRBV5-4	NA	TRBJ1-6	TGTGCCAGCAGCTTGGAAGGGGCGAATTCACCCCTCCACTTT	CASSLEGANSPLHF
NA	TRBV19	NA	TRBJ2-1	TGTGCCAGTAGTCCTCCACTAGGGAGATCTGATTACAATGAGCAGTTCTTC	CASSPPLGRSDYNEQFF
TRBD2	TRBV4-3	NA	TRBJ2-7	TGCGCCAGCAGCCAAGTGGGCAGCGGGGGGTACTACGAGCAGTACTTC	CASSQVGSGGYYEQYF
NA	TRBV6-4	NA	TRBJ1-2	TGTGCCAGCAGTGCGCAGGGTGGCTATGGCTACACCTTC	CASSAQGGYGYTF
NA	TRBV7-2	once	TRBJ1-3	TGTGCCAGCAGCTTAGGGTACAGGGCCTCTGGAAACACCATATATTTT	CASSLGYRASGNTIYF
NA	TRBV10-3	NA	TRBJ1-5	TGTGCCATCAGTGAGTCGCTTCGTACAGTGGGAGAGCCCCAGCATTTT	CAISESLRTVGEPQHF
NA	TRBV7-8	NA	TRBJ1-5	TGTGCCAGCAGCTTAGGGCAGTATAGCAATCAGCCCCAGCATTTT	CASSLGQYSNQPQHF
TRBD1	TRBV2	NA	TRBJ1-1	TGTGCCATAGATGTGACAGGGTCGAACACTGAAGCTTTCTTT	CAIDVTGSNTEAFF
NA	TRBV18	NA	TRBJ1-2	TGTGCCAGCTCACTCGGACAGCAGTTCACCTATGGCTACACCTTC	CASSLGQQFTYGYTF
NA	TRBV5-6	NA	TRBJ1-2	TGTGCCAGCAGCTCCGAACGAGGGGGTTTTGGCTACACCTTC	CASSSERGGFGYTF
TRBD1	TRBV5-4	once	TRBJ1-2	TGTGCCAGCAGCTTAGCCAGGGGGACCTATGGCTACACCTTC	CASSLARGTYGYTF
NA	TRBV4-1	NA	TRBJ2-3	TGCGCCAGCAGCCAAGTCGACAGAGATACGCAGTATTTT	CASSQVDRDTQYF
NA	TRBV11-2	NA	TRBJ1-3	TGTGCCAGCAGCTTATCAGGGCCCGGAAACACCATATATTTT	CASSLSGPGNTIYF
NA	TRBV2	few	TRBJ2-7	TGTGCCAGCAGAGAGTTGTACGAGCAGTACTTC	CASRELYEQYF
NA	TRBV19	few	TRBJ2-3	TGTGCCAGTAGTATGTCAATCGGTACGCAGTATTTT	CASSMSIGTQYF
NA	TRBV18	NA	TRBJ2-3	TGTGCCAGCTCACCACCGACTCGCACAGATACGCAGTATTTT	CASSPPTRTDTQYF
NA	TRBV25-1	NA	TRBJ1-1	TGTGCCAGCAGTGAATCCCAGGGTTCGGCCGCTTTCTTT	CASSESQGSAAFF
NA	TRBV9	NA	TRBJ1-3	TGTGCCAGCAGCCCCCAGGTAGCTGGAAACACCATATATTTT	CASSPQVAGNTIYF
TRBD1	TRBV5-1	once	TRBJ1-1	TGCGCCAGCAGCTTGGGGACAGGGCAAGCTTTCTTT	CASSLGTGQAFF
TRBD1	TRBV9	NA	TRBJ1-4	TGTGCCAGCAGCGTAGTAGGGACAGGGAATGAAAAACTGTTTTTT	CASSVVGTGNEKLFF
TRBD2	TRBV10-3	NA	TRBJ2-3	TGTGCCACCGGGGTAGGGGCGGGGGACACAGATACGCAGTATTTT	CATGVGAGDTDTQYF
TRBD1	TRBV5-4	NA	TRBJ2-3	TGTGCCAGCAGTCCCGGGACAGGGGACACAGATACGCAGTATTTT	CASSPGTGDTDTQYF